This T cell receptor beta chain was retrieved from a study of Graves' ophthalmopathy and Graves' hyperthyroidism. Study-level points and caveats: The model's prediction of ophthalmopathy progression had 70.59% sensitivity and around 77% specificity.

Remarks on this clonotype: Its antigen is unknown.

Ages of hyperthyroidism patients ran from 18 to 65, and their diagnoses were new, under 2 months' duration. The diagnostic workup employed clinical symptoms, serum thyroxine, TRAb, thyroid ultrasound and orbital computed tomography. Deletions cut 0 bases from V and 8 bases from J, with 16 bases between. This CDR3 has 14 residues. CDR1 SQVTM and CDR2 ANQGSEA come from the germline V gene. Beta-chain TCR CDR3 regions were amplified from RNA transcripts. The first round was an RT-PCR with HTBI primers, and the second round was a multiplex PCR. TCRdb ran MiXCR on the multiplex PCR reads and lists one entry per CDR3 protein. The sample has more than 1,000,000 distinct CDR3 sequences, less than 45% seen once.

Sequencing used peripheral blood or thyroid tissue (not recorded which). The clonotype was recovered from an adult man with Graves' hyperthyroidism. The chain joins TRBV29-1 to TRBJ1-2; D ambiguous. This CDR3 reads CSVEDREDEGGYTF. Written as DNA, the CDR3 is TGCAGCGTTGAAGATCGCGAGGACGAAGGGGGCTACACCTTC.